The 5 T cell receptor beta chains given below trace back to one sample, sequenced in a study of shared clonotypes between healthy human individuals. Libraries were prepared by immunoSEQ multiplex PCR; TCRdb keeps only in-frame clonotypes and omits some of them. The table has some 2,400,000 clones, roughly 95% seen once; the top ten hold approximately 0.13%. Sequences were obtained from naive CD4+ T cells sorted from blood. Noted subset: CD45RA+ positively selected. Every receptor here comes from a man younger than 35 in good health.

This chain links TRBV7-8 with TRBJ2-5; TRBD1 is a possible D gene (6 bases). The CDR3 runs to 15 residues. Trimming took 4 bases from V and 5 from J, leaving 17 bases between them. CDR1 SGHVS and CDR2 FQNEAQ come from the germline V gene. CDR3 nucleotide sequence: TGTGCCAGCAGCTCGGTCGGCACAGGGCAGGAGACCCAGTACTTC. Its protein product is CASSSVGTGQETQYF.

The rearrangement uses TRBV13 and TRBJ1-3, with D possibly TRBD1 on 5 matching bases. Per the germline V gene, CDR1 is PRHDT and CDR2 is FYEKMQ (reference sequence). This CDR3 has 15 residues. The V end was cut by 4 bases, the J end by 2 bases, with 12 bases between. The CDR3, as DNA: TGTGCCAGCAGCTCCGGGGGTAAACCTGGAAACACCATATATTTT. It codes for CASSSGGKPGNTIYF.

The genes are TRBV5-1 and TRBJ2-3; D might be TRBD2 (5 bases). The V end was cut by 7 bases, the J end by 3 bases, with 9 bases between. The CDR3 covers 12 residues. CDR1 SGHRS and CDR2 YFSETQ come from the germline V gene. CDR3 in DNA: TGCGCCAGCGGGAGTGGGACAGATACGCAGTATTTT. This gives the protein CASGSGTDTQYF.

V is TRBV2 and J is TRBJ1-2; 11 bases agree with TRBD1. The CDR3 totals 15 residues. Germline CDR1 SNHLY, CDR2 FYNNEI. V shed 5 bases, J shed 1 base, and the junction held 3 bases outside the gene matches. CDR3 in DNA: TGTGCCAGCAGTTGGGACAGGGGGAATAACTATGGCTACACCTTC. Translated, it gives CASSWDRGNNYGYTF.

This sequence joins TRBV6-5 and TRBJ1-2; perhaps TRBD1 as D (5 bases). The germline V gene encodes CDR1 MNHEY and CDR2 SVGAGI. CDR3 length: 11 amino acids. Trimming removed 10 bases at V and 4 bases at J, with 10 bases between. The CDR3, as DNA: TGTGCCACATCTGGGGGCTATGGCTACACCTTC. Translated: CATSGGYGYTF.